Listed here is a single T cell receptor (beta chain). Its target is unknown. This specimen comes from a study of T-cell reconstitution after alpha-beta-depleted transplantation in children. Study outcomes and limitations: From surviving recipient T cells and thymic progenitors came the high day-60 TCRbeta diversity observed in some patients. Most T-cell counts and diversity one year after the transplant came from T cells that were newly produced. Several hundred expanded graft clones reportedly were the source of alpha-beta T cells about two months after transplant.

Preparing the TCRbeta library involved the use of unique molecular identifiers. A single record per CDR3 protein comes from TCRdb applying MiXCR to the PCR reads. The table shows 700,000 to 950,000 distinct CDR3 sequences, with about 15% occurring only once. CDR3 length: 15 amino acids. Deletions cut 9 bases from V and 0 bases from J, with 17 bases between. The germline gives CDR1 MGHRA, CDR2 YSYEKL. The sequence came from a male patient under 18 who had a stem cell transplant for acute lymphoblastic leukemia, so the T cells may come from the graft donor. This material consisted of PBMCs, mostly from graft donor cells, taken 360 days after TCRalphabeta/CD19-depleted stem cell transplant. The chain is built from TRBV4-1 and TRBJ1-1, with TRBD1 as a possible D gene (5 bases). CDR3 in amino acids: CASGGVLSMNTEAFF. The CDR3, as DNA: TGCGCCAGTGGGGGGGTACTCTCTATGAACACTGAAGCTTTCTTT.